The T cell receptor beta chain described here comes from a study of cytomegalovirus exposure and HLA in healthy donors. Primers: 60 Vbeta forward and 13 Jbeta reverse. Sequencing was performed with immunoSEQ multiplex PCR; in TCRdb, only in-frame clones are kept and a portion is missing. The top ten clones hold about 0.092% of a sample with 200,000 or so clones, 82% of them seen once. Notes on the study in general: As immune exposure information, only CMV serostatus was available. In a later analysis, TCR beta V- and J-gene trimming showed a link to a missense DCLRE1C variant.

CDR1 is SGHRS and CDR2 is YFSETQ in the germline V gene. V trimming: 4 bases; J trimming: 4 bases; junction bases outside the gene matches: 9. The CDR3 extends over 16 amino acids. Details on this clone: Antigen specificity is unknown.

Sequencing was done on a sample of PBMCs. The origin of this receptor is a boy aged 2 to 10 in good health and CMV-seronegative. V usage is TRBV5-1 and J usage is TRBJ2-3, with 10 bases identical to TRBD1. The CDR3 bases are TGCGCCAGCAGCCCAAAGACAGGGGGCGCCCCAGATACGCAGTATTTT. It is translated as CASSPKTGGAPDTQYF.